The 18 T cell receptor beta chains reported below all come from one sample, sequenced in a study of PD-1 blockade in classical Hodgkin lymphoma. Time point meaning: cycle 4 day 1 (C4D1), after about 6 weeks of nivolumab. Each patient experienced a relapse that followed autologous stem cell transplantation, and brentuximab vedotin exposure varied. TCRdb's copy holds only in-frame clones and misses some; the assay was immunoSEQ multiplex PCR. The table shows roughly 49,000 clones, with around 87% occurring only once. This specimen consisted of peripheral blood mononuclear cells (PBMCs), obtained before the fourth cycle of nivolumab. These receptors all stem from a human donor with classical Hodgkin lymphoma.

This chain uses TRBV25-1 with TRBJ2-3; TRBD1 matches at 7 bases. The junction had 6 bases not matched to a gene; V was cut back by 0 bases and J by 0 bases. The CDR3 has 17 residues. Germline CDR1 MGHDK, CDR2 SYGVNS. CDR3 region: CASSEYAQGPSTDTQYF. For the CDR3, the DNA is TGTGCCAGCAGTGAATATGCACAGGGGCCTAGCACAGATACGCAGTATTTT.

The V gene is TRBV7-9, the J gene TRBJ2-4; D is ambiguous. Trimming pared 1 base from V and 0 bases from J, leaving 10 bases between. CDR3 length: 16 residues. Germline CDR1 and CDR2: SEHNR and FQNEAQ (reference sequence). The DNA for the CDR3 is TGTGCCAGCAGCTTAGTGGCAGATCTAGCCAAAAACATTCAGTACTTC. Residues: CASSLVADLAKNIQYF.

A single count supports this clone. This chain connects TRBV27 to TRBJ2-7; unclear D gene. Germline CDR1 reads MNHEY; CDR2 reads SMNVEV (reference sequence). Trimming stripped 6 bases from V and 0 bases from J, with 15 bases between. The CDR3 has 15 residues. For the CDR3, the DNA is TGTGCCAGCAGCTTAGGTGATTTTAGCTCCTACGAGCAGTACTTC. Amino acids: CASSLGDFSSYEQYF.

V usage is TRBV29-1 and J usage is TRBJ2-5, with D perhaps TRBD2 (6 bases). V was pared by 6 bases and J by 3 bases, with 14 bases between. The CDR3 totals 13 residues. The germline CDR1 and CDR2 sequences are SQVTM and ANQGSEA. DNA of the CDR3: TGCAGCGTAGACTTAGCGGAAAAAGAGACCCAGTACTTC. Protein product: CSVDLAEKETQYF.

The J gene is TRBJ2-7, the V gene TRBV6-5; D is undetermined. With 3 bases removed from V and 2 bases from J, the gap between germline ends came to 11 bases. The CDR3 sequence is 14 residues long. Germline V lookup: CDR1 MNHEY, CDR2 SVGAGI. CDR3 residues: CASSYSGLPYEQYF. The CDR3 DNA reads as TGTGCCAGCAGTTATTCGGGTCTCCCCTACGAGCAGTACTTC.

The chain links TRBV12-5 to TRBJ2-1, with 12 bases fitting TRBD1. V was clipped by 6 bases and J by 1 base; unmatched bases: 13. The CDR3 runs 19 residues. Germline V gene lookup returns CDR1 LGHNT and CDR2 FRNRAP. The CDR3 DNA is TGTGCTAGTGGGGGCGACCGGGACAGGGGGCGCAGGTCCTACAATGAGCAGTTCTTC. It is translated as CASGGDRDRGRRSYNEQFF. The entire variable domain, with the rest obtained from reference TRBV12-5 and TRBJ2-1, is as follows: DARVTQTPRHKVTEMGQEVTMRCQPILGHNTVFWYRQTMMQGLELLAYFRNRAPLDDSGMPKDRFSAEMPDATLATLKIQPSEPRDSAVYFCASGGDRDRGRRSYNEQFFGPGTRLTVL.

The sample holds one count of this clone. The V and J genes are TRBV7-3 and TRBJ1-2; TRBD1 aligns across 7 bases. Germline CDR1 is SGHTA and CDR2 is FQGTGA. With 5 bases clipped from V and 4 bases from J, the junction kept 4 bases outside the gene matches. This CDR3 comprises 13 residues. The CDR3, as DNA: TGTGCCAGCAGCCTAGGGACAGCCTATGGCTACACCTTC. Translation gives CASSLGTAYGYTF.

The rearrangement joins TRBV19 to TRBJ2-7; D is unclear. In germline, CDR1 is LNHDA, CDR2 SQIVND (reference sequence). V gave up 8 bases and J gave up 2 bases, with 7 bases separating them. The CDR3 loop spans 11 amino acids. In DNA, the CDR3 is TGTGCCAGTGGGAAAGCCTACGAGCAGTACTTC. This gives the protein CASGKAYEQYF.

This rearrangement joins TRBV10-3 to TRBJ2-2, with D unclear. Trimming cost V 2 bases and J 7 bases, with 5 bases left between them. CDR3 size: 12 residues. Germline V gene lookup returns CDR1 ENHRY and CDR2 SYGVKD. The CDR3 loop reads CAISEGYGELFF. The CDR3 coding sequence is TGTGCCATCAGTGAGGGTTACGGGGAGCTGTTTTTT.

V and J are TRBV2 and TRBJ2-7; D may be TRBD1 (5 bases). V gave up 6 bases and J gave up 1 base, with 13 bases separating them. The germline V gene encodes CDR1 SNHLY and CDR2 FYNNEI. CDR3 length equals 14 residues. This CDR3 is CASRTLGRSYEQYF. CDR3 nucleotide sequence: TGTGCCAGCAGGACTTTGGGGCGATCCTACGAGCAGTACTTC. The entire variable domain, with the rest obtained from reference TRBV2 and TRBJ2-7, is as follows: EPEVTQTPSHQVTQMGQEVILRCVPISNHLYFYWYRQILGQKVEFLVSFYNNEISEKSEIFDDQFSVERPDGSNFTLKIRSTKLEDSAMYFCASRTLGRSYEQYFGPGTRLTVT.

The table lists this clone with a few counts. The chain has TRBV20-1 and TRBJ1-2, with D unresolved. Trimming left V 3 bases short and J 4 bases short, with 6 bases between. The germline V gene encodes CDR1 DFQATT and CDR2 SNEGSKA (reference sequence). This CDR3 contains 11 residues. The CDR3 protein is CSASQPYGYTF. Here the CDR3 DNA reads TGCAGTGCTAGCCAGCCCTATGGCTACACCTTC.

The chain carries TRBV20-1 and TRBJ2-1; D perhaps matches TRBD2 (5 bases). Trimming pared 5 bases from V and 5 bases from J, leaving 7 bases between. Germline CDR1 DFQATT, CDR2 SNEGSKA (reference sequence). The CDR3 extends over 11 amino acids. CDR3 protein: CSARGDNEQFF. CDR3 coding DNA: TGCAGTGCTCGGGGTGACAATGAGCAGTTCTTC.

The chain employs TRBV28 and TRBJ1-5, with TRBD1 as a possible D gene (5 bases). The CDR3 has 14 amino acids. Trimming removed 7 bases from V and 2 bases from J, with 12 bases in between. Germline CDR1 is MDHEN and CDR2 is SYDVKM. The CDR3 loop reads CASIYGAGNQPQHF. For the CDR3, the DNA is TGTGCCAGCATCTACGGGGCTGGCAATCAGCCCCAGCATTTT.

The chain links TRBV28 to TRBJ2-5, with TRBD2 matching over 16 bases. Germline trimming cut 10 bases from V and 1 base from J; bases unmatched to any gene: 21. The germline CDR1 and CDR2 sequences are MDHEN and SYDVKM. CDR3 size: 21 residues. CDR3 DNA sequence: TGTGCCACCACATCTATTTGGGGGGCCGGGACTAGCGGGAGGGCCCAAGAGACCCAGTACTTC. This sequence encodes CATTSIWGAGTSGRAQETQYF.

This chain links TRBV5-1 with TRBJ1-1; D remains ambiguous. This CDR3 has 15 residues. V lost 0 bases to trimming and J lost 1 base, with 10 bases between them. Germline V lookup: CDR1 SGHRS, CDR2 YFSETQ. The CDR3 nucleotides read TGCGCCAGCAGCTTGGCTGGCCTGGGGAACACTGAAGCTTTCTTT. Protein sequence: CASSLAGLGNTEAFF.

The chain has TRBV19 and TRBJ1-2; possible D gene TRBD1, 6 bases. Looked up from germline, CDR1 is LNHDA and CDR2 is SQIVND (reference sequence). The CDR3 length is 14 residues. Trimming took off 3 bases at V and 3 bases at J, with 11 bases between the two ends. In DNA, the CDR3 is TGTGCCAGTAGTATCACAGGGTACGACTATGGCTACACCTTC. Translation gives CASSITGYDYGYTF.

J is TRBJ2-1 and V is TRBV7-3; D ambiguous. V was clipped by 0 bases and J by 7 bases, with 10 bases between them. The CDR3 is made up of 14 amino acids. The germline gives CDR1 SGHTA, CDR2 FQGTGA. Here the CDR3 reads CASSLTKGWNEQFF. The CDR3 DNA reads as TGTGCCAGCAGCTTAACAAAAGGGTGGAATGAGCAGTTCTTC.

The chain has TRBV15 and TRBJ2-5; perhaps TRBD2 as D (6 bases). Trimming removed 4 bases at V and 0 bases at J, with 15 bases between. This CDR3 has 16 residues. Germline CDR1 and CDR2: LNHNV and YYDKDF (reference sequence). CDR3 in DNA: TGTGCCACCAGCACGCAACGAGGGACTTACCAAGAGACCCAGTACTTC. Its protein is CATSTQRGTYQETQYF.